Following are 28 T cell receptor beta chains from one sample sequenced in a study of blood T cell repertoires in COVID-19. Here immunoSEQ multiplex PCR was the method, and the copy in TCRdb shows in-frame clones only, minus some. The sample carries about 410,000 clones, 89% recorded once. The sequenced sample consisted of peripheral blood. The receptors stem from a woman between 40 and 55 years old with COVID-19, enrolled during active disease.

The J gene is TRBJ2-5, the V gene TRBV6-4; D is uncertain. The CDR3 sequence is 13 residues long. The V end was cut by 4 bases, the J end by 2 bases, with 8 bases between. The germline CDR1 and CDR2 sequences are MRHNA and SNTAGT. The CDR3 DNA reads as TGTGCCAGCAGTGCTAGGATACAAGAGACCCAGTACTTC. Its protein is CASSARIQETQYF.

CDR3 residues: CSVDRWDTPGIPEAFF. For the CDR3, the DNA is TGCAGCGTTGACCGATGGGACACCCCGGGGATCCCTGAAGCTTTCTTT. The chain has TRBV29-1 and TRBJ1-1, with TRBD1 as a possible D gene (6 bases). The CDR3 contains 16 residues. V was cut by 3 bases and J by 6 bases, with 23 bases left in between. Germline V lookup: CDR1 SQVTM, CDR2 ANQGSEA.

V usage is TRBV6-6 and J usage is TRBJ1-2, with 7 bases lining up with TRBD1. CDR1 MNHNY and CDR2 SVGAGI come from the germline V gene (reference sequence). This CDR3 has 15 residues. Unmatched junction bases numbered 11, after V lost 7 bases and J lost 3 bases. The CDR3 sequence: CASTSGTELHYGYTF. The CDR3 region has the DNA TGTGCCAGCACTTCCGGGACAGAACTCCACTATGGCTACACCTTC.

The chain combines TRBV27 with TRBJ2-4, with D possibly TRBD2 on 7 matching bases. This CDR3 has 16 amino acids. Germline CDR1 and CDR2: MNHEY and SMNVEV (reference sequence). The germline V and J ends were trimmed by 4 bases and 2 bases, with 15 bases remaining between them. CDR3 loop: CASSSQGGGSKNIQYF. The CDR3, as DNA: TGTGCCAGCAGTTCGCAAGGGGGGGGGTCCAAAAACATTCAGTACTTC.

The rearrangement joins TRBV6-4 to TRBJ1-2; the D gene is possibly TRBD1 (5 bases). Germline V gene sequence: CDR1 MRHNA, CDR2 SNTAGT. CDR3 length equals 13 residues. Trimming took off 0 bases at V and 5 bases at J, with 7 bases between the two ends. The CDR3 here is CASSDSPGYGYTF. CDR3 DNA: TGTGCCAGCAGTGACTCCCCAGGGTATGGCTACACCTTC.

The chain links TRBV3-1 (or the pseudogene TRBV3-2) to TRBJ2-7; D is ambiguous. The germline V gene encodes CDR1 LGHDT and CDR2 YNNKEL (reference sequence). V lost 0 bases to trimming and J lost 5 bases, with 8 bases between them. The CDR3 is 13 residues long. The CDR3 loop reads CASSQDWQDEQYF. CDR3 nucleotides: TGTGCCAGCAGCCAAGATTGGCAGGACGAGCAGTACTTC.

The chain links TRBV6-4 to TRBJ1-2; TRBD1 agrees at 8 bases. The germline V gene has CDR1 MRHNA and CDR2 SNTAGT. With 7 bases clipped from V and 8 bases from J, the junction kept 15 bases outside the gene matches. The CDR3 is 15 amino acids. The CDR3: CASKIRQGANVGYTF. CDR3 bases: TGTGCCAGCAAGATCCGCCAGGGGGCCAATGTCGGCTACACCTTC.

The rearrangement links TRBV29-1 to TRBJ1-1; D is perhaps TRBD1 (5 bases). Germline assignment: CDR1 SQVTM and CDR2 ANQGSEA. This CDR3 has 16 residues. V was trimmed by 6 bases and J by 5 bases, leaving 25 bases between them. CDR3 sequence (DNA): TGCAGCGTGCATCGTTGGGCCCGGCAGGGAATGACTGAAGCTTTCTTT. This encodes CSVHRWARQGMTEAFF.

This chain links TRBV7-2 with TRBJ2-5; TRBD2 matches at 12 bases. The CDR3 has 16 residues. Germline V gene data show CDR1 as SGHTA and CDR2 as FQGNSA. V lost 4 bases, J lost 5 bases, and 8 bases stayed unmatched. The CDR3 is CASSSRTSGMGETQYF. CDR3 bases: TGTGCCAGCAGCTCGCGGACTAGCGGGATGGGGGAGACCCAGTACTTC.

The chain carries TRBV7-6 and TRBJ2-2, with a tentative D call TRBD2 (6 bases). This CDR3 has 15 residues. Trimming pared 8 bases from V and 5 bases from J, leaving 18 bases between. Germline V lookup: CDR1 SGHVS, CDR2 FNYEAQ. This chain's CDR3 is CASGPQRVTTGELFF. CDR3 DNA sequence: TGTGCCAGCGGACCACAGCGGGTGACGACCGGGGAGCTGTTTTTT.

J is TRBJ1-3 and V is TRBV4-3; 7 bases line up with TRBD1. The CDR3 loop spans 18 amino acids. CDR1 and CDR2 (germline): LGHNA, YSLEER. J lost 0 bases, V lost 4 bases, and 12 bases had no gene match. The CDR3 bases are TGCGCCAGCAGCCCAAGACCCGACAGGGCGAGCTCTGGAAACACCATATATTTT. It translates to CASSPRPDRASSGNTIYF.

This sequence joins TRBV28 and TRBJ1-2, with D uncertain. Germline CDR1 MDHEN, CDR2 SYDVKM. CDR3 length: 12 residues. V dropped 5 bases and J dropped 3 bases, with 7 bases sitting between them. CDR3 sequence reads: CASSSRYYGYTF. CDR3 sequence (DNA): TGTGCCAGCAGTAGTCGGTACTATGGCTACACCTTC.

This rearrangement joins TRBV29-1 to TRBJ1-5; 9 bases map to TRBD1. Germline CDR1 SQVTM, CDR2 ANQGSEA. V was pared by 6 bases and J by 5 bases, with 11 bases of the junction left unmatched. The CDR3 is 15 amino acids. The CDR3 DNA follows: TGCAGCGTGGGATTGACAGGGGGTAGTGATCAGCCCCAGCATTTT. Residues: CSVGLTGGSDQPQHF.

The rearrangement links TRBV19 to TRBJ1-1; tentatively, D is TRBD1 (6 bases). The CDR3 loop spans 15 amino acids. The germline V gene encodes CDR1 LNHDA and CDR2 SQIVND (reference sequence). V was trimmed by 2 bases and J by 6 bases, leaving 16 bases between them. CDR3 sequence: CASSIILGGSPEAFF. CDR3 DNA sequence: TGTGCCAGTAGTATAATTTTAGGGGGATCCCCTGAAGCTTTCTTT.

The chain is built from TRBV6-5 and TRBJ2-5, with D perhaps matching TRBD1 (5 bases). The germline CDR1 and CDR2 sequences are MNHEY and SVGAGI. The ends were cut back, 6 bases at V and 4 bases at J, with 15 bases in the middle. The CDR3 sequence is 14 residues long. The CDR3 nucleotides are TGTGCCAGCAGGGATATTACAGGAACAGAGACCCAGTACTTC. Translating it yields CASRDITGTETQYF.

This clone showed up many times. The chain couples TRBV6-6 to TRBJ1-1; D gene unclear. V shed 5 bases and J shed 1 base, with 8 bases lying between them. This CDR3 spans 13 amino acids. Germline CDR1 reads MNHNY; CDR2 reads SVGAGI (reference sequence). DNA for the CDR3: TGTGCCAGCAGTCGACGGGAGAACACTGAAGCTTTCTTT. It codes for CASSRRENTEAFF.

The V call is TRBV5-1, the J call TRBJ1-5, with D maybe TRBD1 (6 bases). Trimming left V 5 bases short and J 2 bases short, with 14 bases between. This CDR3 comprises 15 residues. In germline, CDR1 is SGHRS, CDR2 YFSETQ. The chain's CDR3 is CASRSGVNGNQPQHF. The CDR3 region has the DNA TGCGCCAGCAGGTCAGGGGTGAATGGCAATCAGCCCCAGCATTTT.

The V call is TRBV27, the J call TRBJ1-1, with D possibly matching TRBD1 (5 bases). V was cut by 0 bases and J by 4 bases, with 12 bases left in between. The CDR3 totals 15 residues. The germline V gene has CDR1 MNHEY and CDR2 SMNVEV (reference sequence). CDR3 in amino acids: CASSLSRGGGTEAFF. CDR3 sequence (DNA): TGTGCCAGCAGTTTATCTCGTGGGGGGGGCACTGAAGCTTTCTTT.

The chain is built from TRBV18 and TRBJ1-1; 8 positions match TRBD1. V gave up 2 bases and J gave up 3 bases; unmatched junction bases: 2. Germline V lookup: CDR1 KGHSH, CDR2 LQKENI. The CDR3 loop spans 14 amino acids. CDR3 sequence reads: CASSPNRGDTEAFF. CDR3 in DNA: TGTGCCAGCTCACCAAACAGGGGGGACACTGAAGCTTTCTTT.

CDR3 in amino acids: CASSPGSSYEQYF. Written as DNA, the CDR3 is TGTGCCAGCAGCCCCGGGAGCTCCTACGAGCAGTACTTC. The rearrangement uses TRBV5-5 and TRBJ2-7; tentatively, D is TRBD2 (6 bases). In germline, CDR1 is SGHKS, CDR2 YYEKEE (reference sequence). Trimming left V 4 bases short and J 0 bases short, with 8 bases between. CDR3 size: 13 residues.

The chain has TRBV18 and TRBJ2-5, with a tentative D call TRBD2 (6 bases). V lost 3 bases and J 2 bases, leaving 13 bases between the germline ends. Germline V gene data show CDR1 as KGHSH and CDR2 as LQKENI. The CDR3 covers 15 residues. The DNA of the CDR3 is TGTGCCAGCTCACCGGATAGCGGTATTCAAGAGACCCAGTACTTC. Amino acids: CASSPDSGIQETQYF.

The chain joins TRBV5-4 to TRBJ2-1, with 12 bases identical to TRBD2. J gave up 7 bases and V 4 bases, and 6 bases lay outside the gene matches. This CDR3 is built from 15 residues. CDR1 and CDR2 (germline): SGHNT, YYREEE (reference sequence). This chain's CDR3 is CASSPRLAGENEQFF. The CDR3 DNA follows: TGTGCCAGCAGCCCGAGACTAGCGGGAGAAAATGAGCAGTTCTTC.

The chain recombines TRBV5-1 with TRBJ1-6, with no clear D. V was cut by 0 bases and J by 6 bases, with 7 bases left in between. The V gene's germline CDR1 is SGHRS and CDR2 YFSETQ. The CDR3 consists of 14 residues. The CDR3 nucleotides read TGCGCCAGCAGCTTGGCCACAGCTAATTCACCCCTCCACTTT. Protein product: CASSLATANSPLHF.

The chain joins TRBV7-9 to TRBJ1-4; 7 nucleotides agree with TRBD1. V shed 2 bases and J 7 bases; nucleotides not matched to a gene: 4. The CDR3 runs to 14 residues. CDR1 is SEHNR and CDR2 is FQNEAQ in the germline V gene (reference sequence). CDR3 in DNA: TGTGCCAGCAGCTTACCCAGGGGGGCTGAAAAACTGTTTTTT. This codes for CASSLPRGAEKLFF.

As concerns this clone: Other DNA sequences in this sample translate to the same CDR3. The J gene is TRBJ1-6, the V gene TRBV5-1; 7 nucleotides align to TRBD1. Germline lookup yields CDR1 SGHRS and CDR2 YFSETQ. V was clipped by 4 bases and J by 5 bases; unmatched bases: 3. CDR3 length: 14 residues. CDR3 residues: CASSRDRDNSPLHF. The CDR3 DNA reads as TGCGCCAGCAGCCGAGACAGGGATAATTCACCCCTCCACTTT.

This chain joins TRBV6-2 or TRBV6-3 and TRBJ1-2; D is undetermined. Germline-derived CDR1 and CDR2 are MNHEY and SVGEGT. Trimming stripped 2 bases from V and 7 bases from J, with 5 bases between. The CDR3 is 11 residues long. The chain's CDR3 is CASSYEGGYTF. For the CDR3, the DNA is TGTGCCAGCAGTTACGAGGGTGGCTACACCTTC.

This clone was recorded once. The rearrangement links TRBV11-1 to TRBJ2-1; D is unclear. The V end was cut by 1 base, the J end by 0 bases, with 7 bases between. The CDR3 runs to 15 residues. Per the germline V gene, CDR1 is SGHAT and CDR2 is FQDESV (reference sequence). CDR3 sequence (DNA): TGTGCCAGCAGCTTAGGAGAGAGCTCCTACAATGAGCAGTTCTTC. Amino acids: CASSLGESSYNEQFF.

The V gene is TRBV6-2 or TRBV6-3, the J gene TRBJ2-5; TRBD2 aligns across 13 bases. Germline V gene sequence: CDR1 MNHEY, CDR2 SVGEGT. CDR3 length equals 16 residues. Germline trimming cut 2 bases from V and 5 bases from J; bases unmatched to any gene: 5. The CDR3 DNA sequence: TGTGCCAGCAGTTACCCGGGACTAGCGGGGTGGGAGACCCAGTACTTC. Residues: CASSYPGLAGWETQYF.